This TCR beta chain originates from a study of OX40 agonist ivuxolimab in advanced cancers. On the study more broadly: Ivuxolimab is a fully human IgG2 antibody that activates OX40 (CD134). Partial responses occurred in Three dose-escalation patients, one with hepatocellular carcinoma and two with cutaneous melanoma.

A remark on this clone: Antigen specificity is unknown.

Study-wide points: By week 6 at 0.1 to 3.0 mg/kg, blood CD4+ and CD8+ T cells had expanded clonally. Expanded peripheral T cell antigen specificity was not determined.

Measured with immunoSEQ multiplex PCR; TCRdb has only the in-frame clones, and not every one. There are 30,000 to 40,000 clones in the sample; around 80% occur only once, and almost 10% lies in the top ten. V gave up 6 bases and J gave up 5 bases, with 11 bases separating them. CDR3 length: 13 residues. The germline V gene has CDR1 SGHAT and CDR2 FQNNGV. This chain uses TRBV11-2 with TRBJ2-1; D is ambiguous. The TCR originated in an adult with an advanced solid tumor such as melanoma, head and neck, liver or kidney cancer. Material: CD4+ or CD8+ T cells sorted from blood, obtained in a trial of the OX40 agonist ivuxolimab. The CDR3 nucleotides read TGTGCCAGCAGTCCAGGCTCTAACAATGAGCAGTTCTTC. Protein: CASSPGSNNEQFF. The whole variable domain, filled in from reference TRBV11-2 and TRBJ2-1, reads EAGVAQSPRYKIIEKRQSVAFWCNPISGHATLYWYQQILGQGPKLLIQFQNNGVVDDSQLPKDRFSAERLKGVDSTLKIQPAKLEDSAVYLCASSPGSNNEQFFGPGTRLTVL.